These 7 T cell receptor beta chains originate from one sample sequenced in a study of blood T cell repertoires in COVID-19. TCRdb keeps only in-frame clones here, not all; method: immunoSEQ multiplex PCR. The sample consists of some 86,000 clones, approximately 90% of them appearing once. The specimen sequenced was peripheral blood. The source is a human donor with active COVID-19. The donor label of this sample is uncertain.

This chain joins TRBV5-1 and TRBJ2-1, with 9 bases that match TRBD1. Germline V gene data show CDR1 as SGHRS and CDR2 as YFSETQ. The CDR3 runs to 15 residues. V trimming: 4 bases; J trimming: 8 bases; junction bases outside the gene matches: 10. The CDR3 bases are TGCGCCAGCAGCGGCGGCCGGGACAGGGTTCATGAGCAGTTCTTC. Translating it yields CASSGGRDRVHEQFF.

This chain uses TRBV6-6 with TRBJ2-7, with TRBD2 matching 7 bases. The CDR3 is 17 amino acids. J was trimmed by 0 bases and V by 5 bases; bases with no gene match: 13. In germline, CDR1 is MNHNY, CDR2 SVGAGI (reference sequence). The CDR3 is CASSPFVRRGSSYEQYF. The CDR3 DNA follows: TGTGCCAGCAGTCCCTTTGTGCGGCGGGGGAGCTCCTACGAGCAGTACTTC.

The chain employs TRBV4-2 and TRBJ2-1, with 9 nucleotides matching TRBD2. The CDR3 has 19 residues. Germline V gives CDR1 LGHNA, CDR2 YNFKEQ. Unmatched junction bases numbered 16, after V lost 0 bases and J lost 7 bases. The CDR3 is CASSQDGVAGALAENEQFF. The CDR3 bases are TGTGCCAGCAGCCAAGATGGGGTAGCGGGGGCCTTAGCCGAAAATGAGCAGTTCTTC.

The rearrangement joins TRBV2 to TRBJ1-1; D possibly corresponds to TRBD1 (5 bases). With 6 bases removed from V and 2 bases from J, the gap between germline ends came to 10 bases. The germline V gene encodes CDR1 SNHLY and CDR2 FYNNEI. The CDR3 length is 13 residues. CDR3 loop: CASRTGQNTEAFF. CDR3 sequence (DNA): TGTGCCAGCAGAACCGGACAAAACACTGAAGCTTTCTTT.

The rearrangement links TRBV5-6 to TRBJ1-2; a weak D match, TRBD1 (5 bases). CDR1 and CDR2 from the germline V gene are SGHDT and YYEEEE. V was trimmed by 4 bases and J by 4 bases, leaving 14 bases between them. The CDR3 length is 14 residues. Here the CDR3 DNA reads TGTGCCAGCAGCCAGCAAGGGGAACCCTATGGCTACACCTTC. The encoded protein is CASSQQGEPYGYTF.

This clone has only one observation. The V call is TRBV5-1, the J call TRBJ1-4; 8 bases line up with TRBD1. Germline V gene sequence: CDR1 SGHRS, CDR2 YFSETQ. J lost 4 bases, V lost 9 bases, and 8 bases had no gene match. The CDR3 is 14 amino acids. The CDR3: CATRPGQGNEKLFF. The CDR3 DNA reads TGCGCCACCCGCCCCGGACAGGGTAATGAAAAACTGTTTTTT. Full variable domain (outside the CDR3, taken from reference TRBV5-1 and TRBJ1-4): KAGVTQTPRYLIKTRGQQVTLSCSPISGHRSVSWYQQTPGQGLQFLFEYFSETQRNKGNFPGRFSGRQFSNSRSEMNVSTLELGDSALYLCATRPGQGNEKLFFGSGTQLSVL.

This clone was observed a single time. The chain joins TRBV7-9 to TRBJ2-7, with a weak D call TRBD2 (5 bases). The CDR3 spans 12 residues. CDR1 and CDR2 from the germline V gene are SEHNR and FQNEAQ (reference sequence). Deletions cut 4 bases from V and 3 bases from J, with 7 bases between. The CDR3 sequence: CASSYGLYEQYF. The CDR3, as DNA: TGTGCCAGCAGCTACGGACTCTACGAGCAGTACTTC.